The next 16 T cell receptor beta chains were all read from a single sample in a study of CD8 T cells in Susac syndrome. The RNA, roughly 0.45 to 1 ug, was put through reverse transcription using random hexamers. TCRdb used MiXCR to reprocess the immunoSEQ multiplex PCR reads, holding one entry per CDR3 protein. This table has over 95,000 distinct CDR3 sequences, around 90% appearing once. Sequenced sample: CD4+ T cells from PBMCs. The source of these receptors is a human donor in good health.

The V and J genes are TRBV7-9 and TRBJ2-7; 9 bases agree with TRBD1. The J segment lost 5 bases and the V segment lost 5 bases, leaving 7 bases of the junction unmatched. This CDR3 comprises 14 residues. Germline loops: CDR1 SEHNR, CDR2 FQNEAQ (reference sequence). The CDR3 loop is CASSGVGQGNEQYF. The DNA of the CDR3 is TGTGCCAGCAGCGGCGTCGGACAGGGGAACGAGCAGTACTTC.

This chain uses TRBV7-2 with TRBJ2-3, with 8 bases matching TRBD1. CDR3 length equals 16 residues. Germline lookup yields CDR1 SGHTA and CDR2 FQGNSA. V lost 5 bases to trimming and J lost 0 bases; unmatched junction nucleotides: 7. CDR3 coding DNA: TGTGCCAGCAGCCGTTATAGGGACAGGAGCACAGATACGCAGTATTTT. This codes for CASSRYRDRSTDTQYF.

The chain combines TRBV10-3 with TRBJ2-7, with D unresolved. This CDR3 contains 11 residues. V was pared by 5 bases and J by 3 bases, with 5 bases between. CDR1 ENHRY and CDR2 SYGVKD come from the germline V gene. The CDR3 DNA follows: TGTGCCATCAGTTCAGGCTACGAGCAGTACTTC. Protein sequence: CAISSGYEQYF.

The chain joins TRBV29-1 to TRBJ2-7, with D perhaps matching TRBD1 or TRBD2 (5 bases each). This CDR3 spans 11 amino acids. The V end was cut by 4 bases, the J end by 6 bases, with 10 bases between. CDR1 is SQVTM, CDR2 ANQGSEA, per germline. CDR3 nucleotides: TGCAGCGTTGGAACAGGAGGCGAGCAGTACTTC. Residues: CSVGTGGEQYF.

This chain connects TRBV7-8 to TRBJ1-1; 7 positions match TRBD1. CDR1 is SGHVS and CDR2 is FQNEAQ in the germline V gene. This CDR3 is built from 15 residues. The junction had 5 bases not matched to a gene; V was cut back by 4 bases and J by 0 bases. The CDR3 DNA is TGTGCCAGCAGCTCAACGGGACAGTTGAACACTGAAGCTTTCTTT. Its translation is CASSSTGQLNTEAFF.

The rearrangement links TRBV7-8 to TRBJ2-2; TRBD2 might be the D (6 bases). Germline values: CDR1 SGHVS, CDR2 FQNEAQ. The CDR3 runs to 15 residues. The germline V and J ends were trimmed by 5 bases and 4 bases, with 14 bases remaining between them. CDR3 sequence: CASSPRLDRTGELFF. The CDR3 DNA reads TGTGCCAGCAGCCCCCGACTAGATCGCACCGGGGAGCTGTTTTTT.

The chain has TRBV5-4 and TRBJ2-1; D is uncertain. This CDR3 is built from 14 residues. Germline assignment: CDR1 SGHNT and CDR2 YYREEE (reference sequence). V lost 2 bases and J lost 4, with 10 bases in between. CDR3 coding DNA: TGTGCCAGCAGCTTCATAGGGTCTTACAATGAGCAGTTCTTC. This codes for CASSFIGSYNEQFF.

The rearrangement uses TRBV4-3 and TRBJ1-5; D perhaps matches TRBD1 (6 bases). This CDR3 region has 15 residues. The germline V gene has CDR1 LGHNA and CDR2 YSLEER. V was clipped by 0 bases and J by 7 bases, with 13 bases between them. Here the CDR3 reads CASSQDAGAGQPQHF. The CDR3 nucleotides are TGCGCCAGCAGCCAAGATGCAGGGGCTGGCCAGCCCCAGCATTTT.

This chain uses TRBV5-1 with TRBJ2-3; 10 bases match TRBD2. The CDR3 sequence is 16 residues long. Germline trimming cut 0 bases from V and 5 bases from J; bases unmatched to any gene: 6. Germline V gene sequence: CDR1 SGHRS, CDR2 YFSETQ. The CDR3 region is CASSLGLAGVGDTQYF. For the CDR3, the DNA is TGCGCCAGCAGCTTGGGTCTAGCGGGAGTCGGAGATACGCAGTATTTT.

The rearrangement uses TRBV7-2 and TRBJ2-4; 9 nucleotides line up with TRBD2. There are 16 residues in the CDR3. CDR1 is SGHTA and CDR2 is FQGNSA in the germline V gene. Losses at the gene ends were 5 bases for V and 7 bases for J; bases not matched to a gene: 12. The DNA for the CDR3 is TGTGCCAGCAGCGCGATCCTTCGCGGGAGGGGTAACATTCAGTACTTC. This translates into CASSAILRGRGNIQYF. Using reference TRBV7-2 and TRBJ2-4 for the parts outside the CDR3, the full variable domain is GAGVSQSPSNKVTEKGKDVELRCDPISGHTALYWYRQSLGQGLEFLIYFQGNSAPDKSGLPSDRFSAERTGGSVSTLTIQRTQQEDSAVYLCASSAILRGRGNIQYFGAGTRLSVL.

V is TRBV28 and J is TRBJ1-3, with a tentative D call TRBD1 (6 bases). CDR1 and CDR2 (germline): MDHEN, SYDVKM. V shed 3 bases and J shed 4 bases, with 19 bases lying between them. The CDR3 sequence is 17 residues long. The CDR3: CASSLDTQGAWGNTIYF. CDR3 nucleotides: TGTGCCAGCAGTTTGGATACACAGGGTGCTTGGGGAAACACCATATATTTT.

V usage is TRBV7-8 and J usage is TRBJ1-2; 12 nucleotides align to TRBD1. Trimming at V came to 5 bases and at J to 8 bases, leaving 9 bases not matched to a gene. Germline V lookup: CDR1 SGHVS, CDR2 FQNEAQ. The CDR3 is 15 residues long. CDR3 region: CASSPRDRGQGGYTF. The CDR3 DNA reads as TGTGCCAGCAGCCCAAGGGACAGGGGGCAAGGAGGCTACACCTTC.

The gene calls are TRBV20-1 and TRBJ2-5, with D possibly called TRBD1 or TRBD2 (5 bases each). With 3 bases removed from V and 2 bases from J, the gap between germline ends came to 10 bases. This CDR3 region has 13 residues. Germline CDR1 DFQATT, CDR2 SNEGSKA (reference sequence). In nucleotides, the CDR3 is TGCAGTGCTAGTAGGGGAGCGCAAGAGACCCAGTACTTC. Encoded protein: CSASRGAQETQYF.

The J gene is TRBJ1-1, the V gene TRBV29-1; the D is unclear. Germline V CDR1 and CDR2: SQVTM, ANQGSEA. CDR3 size: 12 residues. The V gene lost 7 bases and the J gene lost 7 bases, with 16 bases spanning the gap. The CDR3 here is CSARTAQVEAFF. In DNA, the CDR3 is TGCAGCGCCAGGACGGCCCAAGTTGAAGCTTTCTTT.

This clonotype appeared a single time. V and J are TRBV3-1 and TRBJ2-5; TRBD1 is a possible D gene (6 bases). V lost 5 bases, J lost 5 bases, and 15 bases lay in between. Germline V gene lookup returns CDR1 LGHDT and CDR2 YNNKEL (reference sequence). The CDR3 totals 14 residues. CDR3 sequence reads: CASSWTDRRETQYF. The CDR3 DNA reads as TGTGCCAGCAGCTGGACCGACAGGAGGGAGACCCAGTACTTC.

The rearrangement links TRBV7-9 to TRBJ2-7, with D possibly being TRBD2 (5 bases). Trimming pared 4 bases from V and 3 bases from J, leaving 13 bases between. The V gene's germline CDR1 is SEHNR and CDR2 FQNEAQ (reference sequence). There are 14 residues in the CDR3. CDR3 protein: CASSSPGFGYEQYF. The CDR3, as DNA: TGTGCCAGCAGCTCCCCGGGATTCGGCTACGAGCAGTACTTC.